This paragraph covers one T cell receptor beta chain sequence. V trimming: 1 base; J trimming: 1 base; junction bases outside the gene matches: 1. The CDR3 loop spans 15 amino acids. Germline V gives CDR1 KGHSH, CDR2 LQKENI. Produced via immunoSEQ multiplex PCR; TCRdb's table is partial and in-frame only. The sample shows about 170,000 clones, 91% of them seen only once. These data originate in a study of control samples from healthy donors and cancer patients. This chain joins TRBV18 and TRBJ1-1; the match to TRBD1 covers 9 bases. Sequencing was done on a sample of blood. The origin of this receptor is a woman between 25 and 40 years old in good health. Written as DNA, the CDR3 is TGTGCCAGCTCACCACAGACAGGGGGGAACACTGAAGCTTTCTTT. This codes for CASSPQTGGNTEAFF.